The clone carrying this T cell receptor beta chain appeared many times. Sample-barcoded 5' priming and a J-beta primer mix drove a second PCR of about 7 to 11 cycles. Every sample produced at least 2.5 million CDR3-containing paired-end reads. TCRdb called the 5' RACE reads again in MiXCR, with one record for every CDR3 protein. In the table there are some 790,000 distinct CDR3 sequences, 25% to 30% of which are singletons. This specimen comes from a study of blood T cells in healthy people across ages. The CDR3 totals 16 residues. Losses at the gene ends were 6 bases for V and 2 bases for J; bases not matched to a gene: 7.

Sequencing was done on a sample of blood. The clonotype comes from a woman aged 80 or over in good health. The J gene is TRBJ2-3, the V gene TRBV12-3 or TRBV12-4, with 11 bases matching TRBD2. The CDR3 DNA sequence: TGTGCCAGCAGGGAGATAGCGGGGGGGCCCACAGATACGCAGTATTTT. Amino acid sequence: CASREIAGGPTDTQYF.